These T cell receptor beta chains were read from a single sample in a study of blood T cell repertoires in COVID-19. The method was immunoSEQ multiplex PCR; TCRdb's version includes in-frame clones alone and lacks a portion of them. Here the sample spans some 240,000 clones, 70% to 90% being singletons. Sample: PBMCs or T cells enriched from blood (not recorded which). These receptors were collected from a woman in her fifties or sixties who had been exposed to COVID-19. CDR3s include the opening cysteine and the closing phenylalanine or tryptophan. The D gene is left open where the match is weak. Clone size is not always given. Where it is, it says once, few, many or a class for expanded clones.

11 | . | TRBJ1-3 | TRBV29-1 | TRBD1 | CSGTGTGGIYF | TGCAGCGGGACCGGGACAGGGGGCATATATTTT
15 | . | TRBJ1-1 | TRBV19 | . | CASSISGGGSTEAFF | TGTGCCAGTAGTATATCGGGGGGGGGCTCCACTGAAGCTTTCTTT
15 | . | TRBJ2-2 | TRBV2 | . | CASSPRDPLSGELFF | TGTGCCAGCAGTCCTCGGGATCCTTTATCCGGGGAGCTGTTTTTT
14 | . | TRBJ2-2 | TRBV3-1/TRBV3-2 | . | CASRHGGWSGELFF | TGTGCCAGCAGGCACGGGGGATGGTCCGGGGAGCTGTTTTTT
17 | . | TRBJ2-2 | TRBV4-1 | TRBD2 | CASSPGLAGVGTGELFF | TGCGCCAGCAGCCCGGGACTAGCGGGGGTAGGAACCGGGGAGCTGTTTTTT
15 | . | TRBJ1-1 | TRBV5-4 | TRBD1 | CASSSGGAGNTEAFF | TGTGCCAGCAGCTCAGGGGGCGCTGGGAACACTGAAGCTTTCTTT
15 | . | TRBJ2-2 | TRBV19 | . | CASSSSGANTGELFF | TGTGCCAGTAGTTCTTCGGGAGCGAACACCGGGGAGCTGTTTTTT
10 | . | TRBJ1-1 | TRBV19 | . | CASMRGEAFF | TGTGCCAGTATGAGGGGGGAAGCTTTCTTT
15 | . | TRBJ2-1 | TRBV5-1 | TRBD1 | CASSLEGGLYNEQFF | TGCGCCAGCAGCTTGGAAGGGGGCCTCTACAATGAGCAGTTCTTC
15 | . | TRBJ1-1 | TRBV12-5 | TRBD1 | CASGPPGQGYTEAFF | TGTGCTAGTGGTCCACCGGGACAGGGGTACACTGAAGCTTTCTTT
15 | . | TRBJ1-2 | TRBV28 | TRBD1 | CASSFSGQGGYGYTF | TGTGCCAGCAGTTTCTCGGGACAGGGAGGCTATGGCTACACCTTC
14 | once | TRBJ2-5 | TRBV18 | . | CASSPSGLQGTQYF | TGTGCCAGCTCACCTTCGGGACTCCAAGGGACCCAGTACTTC
13 | . | TRBJ1-2 | TRBV2 | . | CASSTGTNYGYTF | TGTGCCAGCAGTACAGGGACTAACTATGGCTACACCTTC
14 | . | TRBJ1-1 | TRBV10-3 | TRBD1 | CAIKMDRDFTEAFF | TGTGCCATCAAGATGGACAGGGATTTCACTGAAGCTTTCTTT
12 | . | TRBJ2-5 | TRBV7-9 | . | CASSWDKETQYF | TGTGCCAGCAGTTGGGACAAAGAGACCCAGTACTTC
15 | . | TRBJ1-1 | TRBV3-1/TRBV3-2 | . | CASSQGSQGNTEAFF | TGTGCCAGCAGCCAAGGGTCACAGGGGAACACTGAAGCTTTCTTT
11 | . | TRBJ1-2 | TRBV19 | . | CATVGGYGYTF | TGTGCCACCGTGGGCGGGTATGGCTACACCTTC
13 | . | TRBJ1-2 | TRBV6-1 | . | CASSDSWGVGYTF | TGTGCCAGCAGTGATTCTTGGGGGGTTGGCTACACCTTC
14 | . | TRBJ2-7 | TRBV7-2 | . | CASSWKGGGNEQYF | TGTGCCAGCAGCTGGAAGGGAGGGGGGAACGAGCAGTACTTC
14 | once | TRBJ1-2 | TRBV30 | TRBD1 | CAWRELGGAGGYTF | TGTGCCTGGAGAGAACTAGGGGGCGCGGGTGGCTACACCTTC
13 | . | TRBJ1-2 | TRBV9 | . | CASSVGRGYGYTF | TGTGCCAGCAGCGTAGGGAGAGGCTATGGCTACACCTTC
14 | . | TRBJ1-1 | TRBV10-3 | TRBD1 | CATSADRGNTEAFF | TGTGCCACCTCGGCGGACAGGGGGAACACTGAAGCTTTCTTT
13 | . | TRBJ1-6 | TRBV27 | . | CASSPRTNSPLHF | TGTGCCAGCAGCCCGAGGACAAATTCACCCCTCCACTTT
13 | . | TRBJ1-1 | TRBV5-4 | . | CASRFFRATEAFF | TGTGCCAGCAGATTTTTCAGGGCCACTGAAGCTTTCTTT
15 | . | TRBJ1-6 | TRBV2 | . | CASNIRVPYNSPLHF | TGTGCCAGCAATATCAGGGTCCCCTATAATTCACCCCTCCACTTT